This T cell receptor beta chain was identified during a study of regulatory T cells in long-lasting Graves disease. The V and J ends lost 5 bases and 14 bases, in that order; junction bases with no gene match: 3. CDR3 size: 11 residues. In germline, CDR1 is MDHEN, CDR2 SYDVKM. Time point in this sample: newly diagnosed GD, antithyroid drugs for less than 3 months. Researchers made the TCR library from RNA that was extracted from PBMCs. This clonotype was seen at least ten times. Sequencing libraries for TCR beta were prepared with iRepertoire HTBI primers and Arm-PCR of CDR3 regions. Via MiXCR, TCRdb re-called the multiplex PCR reads, giving one row per CDR3 protein. The sample consists of about 620,000 distinct CDR3 sequences, roughly 16% of them appearing once. Another study also made use of these data, one on T cells in Graves' hyperthyroidism and ophthalmopathy.

Here the sequenced sample was peripheral blood mononuclear cells (PBMCs), taken at new diagnosis, from a patient treated with antithyroid drugs. This sequence originates from a woman in her twenties or thirties with Graves disease. V usage is TRBV28 and J usage is TRBJ2-3; 11 bases agree with TRBD1. CDR3 amino acids: CASSLGQGAYF. The CDR3, as DNA: TGTGCCAGCAGTCTCGGACAGGGGGCGTATTTT.